This passage covers 8 T cell receptor beta chains from one sample sequenced in a study of a mutant IDH1 vaccine in newly diagnosed glioma (dated by TCRdb to about 2021). Their target antigens are unknown. Sample time point, as interpreted from the label and publication: week 5, during vaccination. Each vaccine dose, consisting of 300 ug of a 20-mer mutant IDH1 peptide in Montanide, was administered subcutaneously with topical imiquimod. Libraries came from the immunoSEQ multiplex PCR assay. In TCRdb, the immuneACCESS table is reduced to in-frame sequences with V and J assigned. These tables do not hold every clone; where another copy was compared, an unresolved V gene accounts for under half, and the others remain unexplained. The sample profile shows about 42,000 clones; roughly 85% of them were found once. The ten largest clones represent approximately 1.5% of the sample. The sequencing used PBMCs, collected from a glioma patient whose treatment included an IDH1 peptide vaccine. These receptors originate from a man aged 35-49 years with glioma.

The chain carries TRBV14 and TRBJ2-7; 7 bases are a match to TRBD1. CDR3 length: 14 residues. V lost 4 bases to trimming and J lost 6 bases; unmatched junction nucleotides: 9. Germline loops: CDR1 SGHDN, CDR2 FVKESK. The CDR3 DNA is TGTGCCAGCAGCCTACAGACAGGGATCGGCGAGCAGTACTTC. Amino acids: CASSLQTGIGEQYF.

This rearrangement joins TRBV9 to TRBJ1-3; TRBD1 aligns across 7 bases. The CDR3 contains 16 residues. Germline CDR1 reads SGDLS; CDR2 reads YYNGEE. J was trimmed by 0 bases and V by 1 base; bases with no gene match: 4. As DNA, the CDR3 is TGTGCCAGCAGCGTATGGGGGACAGCCTCTGGAAACACCATATATTTT. This encodes CASSVWGTASGNTIYF.

This chain joins TRBV7-8 and TRBJ1-5; D remains unclear. V lost 5 bases and J 2 bases, leaving 10 bases between the germline ends. Germline CDR1 SGHVS, CDR2 FQNEAQ. This CDR3 is built from 14 residues. CDR3 sequence: CASSHSTGNQPQHF. In DNA, the CDR3 is TGTGCCAGCAGCCACAGTACAGGCAATCAGCCCCAGCATTTT. The full variable domain, its missing parts supplied by reference TRBV7-8 and TRBJ1-5, is GAGVSQSPRYKVAKRGQDVALRCDPISGHVSLFWYQQALGQGPEFLTYFQNEAQLDKSGLPSDRFFAERPEGSVSTLKIQRTQQEDSAVYLCASSHSTGNQPQHFGDGTRLSIL.

This chain joins TRBV6-5 and TRBJ2-1; 10 bases align to TRBD2. J gave up 8 bases and V 6 bases, and 10 bases lay outside the gene matches. CDR3 length equals 15 residues. Germline CDR1 and CDR2: MNHEY and SVGAGI. The CDR3 nucleotides are TGTGCCAGCAGCCGTGTCCCTAGCGGGAGCTATGAGCAGTTCTTC. It codes for CASSRVPSGSYEQFF.

The J gene is TRBJ2-7, the V gene TRBV19, with D perhaps matching TRBD2 (5 bases). The CDR3 spans 15 residues. Germline values: CDR1 LNHDA, CDR2 SQIVND (reference sequence). Trimming took off 11 bases at V and 0 bases at J, with 20 bases between the two ends. Written as DNA, the CDR3 is TGTGCCTGCAAAAAGGTCGCGGGTTCCTCCTACGAGCAGTACTTC. Protein: CACKKVAGSSYEQYF.

This chain connects TRBV7-6 to TRBJ2-2; 7 bases line up with TRBD2. Germline V gene data show CDR1 as SGHVS and CDR2 as FNYEAQ. The CDR3 has 15 residues. V lost 3 bases to trimming and J lost 1 base; unmatched junction nucleotides: 2. The CDR3 spells CASSFGTMNTGELFF. For the CDR3, the DNA is TGTGCCAGCAGCTTCGGGACTATGAACACCGGGGAGCTGTTTTTT.

This chain connects TRBV19 to TRBJ2-7; D possibly corresponds to TRBD1 (5 bases). V gave up 5 bases and J gave up 3 bases, with 11 bases separating them. Germline V lookup: CDR1 LNHDA, CDR2 SQIVND (reference sequence). The CDR3 loop spans 13 amino acids. The CDR3 DNA sequence: TGTGCCAGTAGTGCGGACACGTTCTACGAGCAGTACTTC. It specifies CASSADTFYEQYF. The full variable domain, completed using reference TRBV19 and TRBJ2-7, is DGGITQSPKYLFRKEGQNVTLSCEQNLNHDAMYWYRQDPGQGLRLIYYSQIVNDFQKGDIAEGYSVSREKKESFPLTVTSAQKNPTAFYLCASSADTFYEQYFGPGTRLTVT.

The J gene is TRBJ1-2, the V gene TRBV5-1; tentative D call: TRBD1 (6 bases). Germline V gene data show CDR1 as SGHRS and CDR2 as YFSETQ. Trimming took 4 bases from V and 5 from J, leaving 18 bases between them. The CDR3 totals 15 residues. CDR3 in amino acids: CASSQGHDQRYGYTF. CDR3 DNA sequence: TGCGCCAGCAGCCAGGGACACGACCAGAGGTATGGCTACACCTTC.